Here is one TCR beta chain with its context. What this receptor recognizes is not known. No much larger clone is present one base from it, and per-base qualities are unavailable. This record comes from a study of blood T cell repertoires in COVID-19 (dated by TCRdb to 2018 to 2020). About the study as a whole: Collaborator samples came from the United States, Italy and Spain and covered acute and convalescent phases of COVID-19. The prospective study material was composed of cDNA or gDNA derived from T cells, B-cell-depleted T cells, or PBMCs. The dataset comprised deeply sampled blood TCRbeta repertoires from subjects exposed to, actively infected with, or recovered from COVID-19. The repertoires were released in a freely available public database intended as a resource for research on the immune response to SARS-CoV-2. The samples were drawn from the first 160 participants of the ongoing ImmuneRACE study and from some 1,300 subjects provided by 6 global collaborators. Nearly every sample came with metadata listing a de-identified subject ID, COVID-19 status, age in years and sex. Where HLA class I and class II types were available, the types were taken from metadata supplied by the sample provider, not from assay-based typing.

The investigation overall reported the following: Clinical and demographic metadata were provided uncurated, with the amount varying by source and participant.

V loses 0 bases of germline sequence and J loses 0 bases, and the interval between the two ends is 7 bases. For CDR1 and CDR2, the germline V gene lists SGHRS and YFSETQ. From the cysteine up to the phenylalanine, the CDR3 has a length of 15 residues. Kept here is only the CDR3 DNA, which spans 45 bases and is read in frame from base 1. Each collaborating institution followed its own protocols to collect whole blood in K2EDTA tubes. For TCRbeta analysis, collaborator samples were shipped as frozen whole blood, as isolated PBMCs, or as DNA extracted from either sample type. TCRbeta CDR3 regions were amplified from genomic DNA by means of the immunoSEQ Assay, a bias-controlled multiplex PCR. Concerning the study's data processing: The number of nucleated cells in each sample was estimated by amplification of reference gene primers within the assay. To quantify the absolute abundance of each unique TCRbeta CDR3 rearrangement, sequence reads were collapsed and filtered. For each sample, productive Simpson clonality was calculated as the square root of Simpson's diversity index across productive rearrangements. TCRdb took over this immuneACCESS table, retaining in-frame rearrangements with V and J assigned. Such tables are incomplete; in checked studies, under half of the missing clones stem from an unresolved V gene, and the remainder is unexplained. From that table come the V and J calls and clone size; the DNA was used to work out D and trimming. Across this sample there are hundreds of thousands of clones, with 88% seen only once. The top ten hold 9.4% of the sample.

The sample consisted of peripheral blood. Here the chain combines TRBV5-1 and TRBJ1-5; TRBD1 is a weak D gene call, 6 bases matching. The sequence derives from a man younger than 30 with active or convalescent COVID-19. The CDR3 region: CASSLETGSNQPQHF. The nucleotide sequence reads TGCGCCAGCAGCTTGGAGACAGGTAGCAATCAGCCCCAGCATTTT.